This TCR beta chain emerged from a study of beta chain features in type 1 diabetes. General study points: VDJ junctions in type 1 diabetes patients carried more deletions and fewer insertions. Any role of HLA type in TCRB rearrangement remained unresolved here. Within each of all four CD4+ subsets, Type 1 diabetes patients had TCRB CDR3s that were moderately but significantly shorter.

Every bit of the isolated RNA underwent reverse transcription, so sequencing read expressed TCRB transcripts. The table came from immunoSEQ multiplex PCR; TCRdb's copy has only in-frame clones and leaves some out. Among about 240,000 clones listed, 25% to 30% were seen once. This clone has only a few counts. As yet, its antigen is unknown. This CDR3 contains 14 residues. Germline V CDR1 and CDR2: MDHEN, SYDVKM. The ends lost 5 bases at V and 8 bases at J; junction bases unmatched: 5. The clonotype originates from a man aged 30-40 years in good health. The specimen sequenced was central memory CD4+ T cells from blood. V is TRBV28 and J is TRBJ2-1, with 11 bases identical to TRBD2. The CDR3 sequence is CASSIAGGRDEQFF. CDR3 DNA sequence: TGTGCCAGCAGTATAGCGGGAGGGAGGGATGAGCAGTTCTTC.